The 28 T cell receptor beta chains below all came from one sample that was sequenced in a study of identical twins. TCRdb used MiXCR to reprocess the 5' RACE reads, holding one entry per CDR3 protein. Here the sample spans hundreds of thousands of distinct CDR3 sequences, about 20% being singletons. This sample also appeared in a second study, on T cells expressing NK-cell markers.

Sequenced sample: PBMCs. These receptor sequences come from a woman aged 18-29 years in good health.

This clonotype was seen only a few times. The CDR3 spells CASSSGGGEKLFF. CDR3 sequence (DNA): TGTGCCAGCAGCTCAGGGGGCGGTGAAAAACTGTTTTTT. The genes are TRBV7-9 and TRBJ1-4; TRBD1 matches 8 bases. Germline V lookup: CDR1 SEHNR, CDR2 FQNEAQ (reference sequence). V dropped 4 bases and J dropped 7; count of bases not matched to a gene: 2. The CDR3 length is 13 residues.

This clonotype was found a few times. This chain uses TRBV10-3 with TRBJ2-3; the match to TRBD1 covers 8 bases. This CDR3 comprises 14 residues. Unmatched junction bases numbered 5, after V lost 6 bases and J lost 3 bases. Germline CDR1 ENHRY, CDR2 SYGVKD. CDR3 amino acids: CAIRPTGATDTQYF. DNA for the CDR3: TGTGCCATCAGACCGACAGGGGCAACAGATACGCAGTATTTT.

In this sample, this clonotype turned up a few times. The chain employs TRBV5-4 and TRBJ2-2, with TRBD1 as a possible D gene (6 bases). The V end lost 4 bases, the J end lost 4 bases, and 14 bases lay between the germline ends. Germline CDR1 is SGHNT and CDR2 is YYREEE (reference sequence). The CDR3 spans 15 residues. CDR3 coding DNA: TGTGCCAGCAGCCCACAGGGTACGCCCACCGGGGAGCTGTTTTTT. It codes for CASSPQGTPTGELFF. The entire variable domain, with the rest obtained from reference TRBV5-4 and TRBJ2-2, is as follows: ETGVTQSPTHLIKTRGQQVTLRCSSQSGHNTVSWYQQALGQGPQFIFQYYREEENGRGNFPPRFSGLQFPNYSSELNVNALELDDSALYLCASSPQGTPTGELFFGEGSRLTVL.

This clonotype appeared many times. The gene calls are TRBV20-1 and TRBJ1-2, with unresolved D. V was clipped by 3 bases and J by 5 bases, with 16 bases between them. The CDR3 sequence is 14 residues long. Germline values: CDR1 DFQATT, CDR2 SNEGSKA (reference sequence). CDR3 coding DNA: TGCAGTGCTAGCTTCCGGACGGAGATTTATGGCTACACCTTC. Residues: CSASFRTEIYGYTF.

The chain joins TRBV27 to TRBJ2-2, with 9 bases lining up with TRBD2. CDR3 length equals 16 residues. Germline V gene sequence: CDR1 MNHEY, CDR2 SMNVEV (reference sequence). The V gene end was trimmed by 5 bases and the J gene end by 2 bases; junction bases not matched to a gene: 6. The chain's CDR3 is CASSPLAGLNTGELFF. CDR3 coding DNA: TGTGCCAGCAGTCCTCTAGCGGGGCTTAACACCGGGGAGCTGTTTTTT.

This clonotype was picked up a small number of times. The genes are TRBV12-3 or TRBV12-4 and TRBJ1-2; the D gene is possibly TRBD1 (6 bases). V gave up 2 bases and J gave up 8 bases, with 9 bases separating them. This CDR3 region has 12 residues. Written as DNA, the CDR3 is TGTGCCAGCAGTTTACACAGGGCGGGCTACACCTTC. This encodes CASSLHRAGYTF.

This clonotype has only a few counts. This chain connects TRBV11-2 to TRBJ2-1; 7 positions match TRBD2. There are 19 residues in the CDR3. V dropped 1 base and J dropped 3; count of bases not matched to a gene: 15. The germline V gene has CDR1 SGHAT and CDR2 FQNNGV. Written as DNA, the CDR3 is TGTGCCAGCAGCTTAGGTCAAATGGGGGGGAGAATCAACTACAATGAGCAGTTCTTC. Its protein is CASSLGQMGGRINYNEQFF.

This clonotype was detected a few times. The chain couples TRBV9 to TRBJ2-1; D may be TRBD2 (5 bases). V shed 0 bases and J shed 7 bases, with 14 bases lying between them. The CDR3 length is 15 residues. Germline V gives CDR1 SGDLS, CDR2 YYNGEE. The CDR3 DNA reads as TGTGCCAGCAGCGTAGGAGGAGGACCGTATAATGAGCAGTTCTTC. It encodes CASSVGGGPYNEQFF.

This clonotype has at least ten counts. This rearrangement joins TRBV6-1 to TRBJ1-6, with 10 bases that match TRBD1. The junction had 2 bases not matched to a gene; V was cut back by 6 bases and J by 9 bases. CDR1 and CDR2 (germline): MNHNS, SASEGT. The CDR3 is 13 amino acids. The CDR3, as DNA: TGTGCCAGCAGACGGACAGGGGGTTCACCCCTCCACTTT. Residues: CASRRTGGSPLHF.

This clonotype was detected only a few times. The chain uses TRBV2 and TRBJ2-1, with TRBD1 matching 7 bases. CDR3 length equals 15 residues. Germline assignment: CDR1 SNHLY and CDR2 FYNNEI. V shed 7 bases and J 1 base; nucleotides not matched to a gene: 7. The CDR3 nucleotides read TGTGCCAGCACCCCTCGGACAGGATCCTACAATGAGCAGTTCTTC. Its protein is CASTPRTGSYNEQFF.

This chain uses TRBV20-1 with TRBJ2-2, with D maybe TRBD2 (6 bases). The V gene lost 5 bases and the J gene lost 5 bases, with 9 bases spanning the gap. The CDR3 consists of 12 residues. From germline, CDR1 is DFQATT and CDR2 SNEGSKA (reference sequence). CDR3 in amino acids: CSAGTGTGELFF. Here the CDR3 DNA reads TGCAGTGCTGGGACTGGTACCGGGGAGCTGTTTTTT.

V is TRBV20-1 and J is TRBJ2-2; possible D gene TRBD2, 6 bases. The CDR3 extends over 15 amino acids. The V end lost 1 base, the J end lost 2 bases, and 11 bases lay between the germline ends. The V gene's germline CDR1 is DFQATT and CDR2 SNEGSKA (reference sequence). The CDR3 nucleotides are TGCAGTGCTAGAGTAGGAGGGCTCAACACCGGGGAGCTGTTTTTT. Protein: CSARVGGLNTGELFF.

This clonotype showed up many times. The chain carries TRBV5-1 and TRBJ2-7, with TRBD1 matching 10 bases. The CDR3 totals 13 residues. CDR1 and CDR2 (germline): SGHRS, YFSETQ. V gave up 6 bases and J gave up 5 bases; unmatched junction bases: 5. In nucleotides, the CDR3 is TGCGCCAGCACCGGGGGGACAGGGGACGAGCAGTACTTC. Protein product: CASTGGTGDEQYF.

The chain has TRBV6-1 and TRBJ2-2, with unresolved D. Germline loops: CDR1 MNHNS, CDR2 SASEGT. This CDR3 comprises 16 residues. V was cut by 6 bases and J by 0 bases, with 14 bases left in between. The CDR3 reads CASSPSGITNTGELFF. In nucleotides, the CDR3 is TGTGCCAGCAGCCCTTCTGGCATTACGAACACCGGGGAGCTGTTTTTT.

This chain uses TRBV12-3 or TRBV12-4 with TRBJ1-1, with 7 positions matching TRBD1. The CDR3 covers 16 residues. V gave up 5 bases and J gave up 1 base; unmatched junction bases: 10. The CDR3 spells CASSPRTGFGNTEAFF. The CDR3 DNA is TGTGCCAGCAGTCCCCGGACAGGTTTTGGGAACACTGAAGCTTTCTTT.

This clonotype was seen ten or more times. J is TRBJ2-2 and V is TRBV7-3; 13 nucleotides match TRBD2. Trimming at V came to 5 bases and at J to 6 bases, leaving 3 bases not matched to a gene. The CDR3 spans 15 residues. Looked up from germline, CDR1 is SGHTA and CDR2 is FQGTGA. Written as DNA, the CDR3 is TGTGCCAGCAGCCGCGGACTAGCGGGGGCCGGGGAGCTGTTTTTT. Translation gives CASSRGLAGAGELFF. Full variable domain (outside the CDR3, taken from reference TRBV7-3 and TRBJ2-2): GAGVSQTPSNKVTEKGKYVELRCDPISGHTALYWYRQSLGQGPEFLIYFQGTGAADDSGLPNDRFFAVRPEGSVSTLKIQRTERGDSAVYLCASSRGLAGAGELFFGEGSRLTVL.

This clonotype was seen only a few times. The chain joins TRBV10-3 to TRBJ2-7, with a tentative D call TRBD2 (5 bases). The CDR3 length is 13 residues. Germline values: CDR1 ENHRY, CDR2 SYGVKD. The V end lost 6 bases, the J end lost 2 bases, and 11 bases lay between the germline ends. The CDR3 bases are TGTGCCATCAGCGGGCGGGCCGCCTACGAGCAGTACTTC. This codes for CAISGRAAYEQYF.

The chain combines TRBV13 with TRBJ1-2; maybe TRBD1 (5 bases). Germline V gene lookup returns CDR1 PRHDT and CDR2 FYEKMQ (reference sequence). The CDR3 extends over 17 amino acids. Trimming removed 4 bases from V and 4 bases from J, with 22 bases in between. The CDR3 protein is CASSSTGPGNVFYGYTF. In DNA, the CDR3 is TGTGCCAGCAGCTCAACGGGACCCGGGAATGTTTTCTATGGCTACACCTTC.

The chain uses TRBV18 and TRBJ1-2; D might be TRBD1 (6 bases). V gave up 1 base and J gave up 6 bases, with 12 bases separating them. The CDR3 contains 14 residues. Looked up from germline, CDR1 is KGHSH and CDR2 is LQKENI. The CDR3 sequence is CASSPLIPGDGYTF. In DNA form, the CDR3 reads TGTGCCAGCTCACCACTTATCCCAGGGGATGGCTACACCTTC.

CDR3 sequence (DNA): TGTGCCAGCAGTTTCCTGGCGGGACGCACAGATACGCAGTATTTT. Its translation is CASSFLAGRTDTQYF. The chain combines TRBV12-3 or TRBV12-4 with TRBJ2-3; tentatively, D is TRBD2 (6 bases). Trimming cost V 3 bases and J 1 base, with 11 bases left between them. The CDR3 extends over 15 amino acids.

This chain links TRBV25-1 with TRBJ1-1; TRBD1 is a possible D gene (6 bases). CDR1 MGHDK and CDR2 SYGVNS come from the germline V gene. V lost 0 bases to trimming and J lost 10 bases, with 9 bases between them. This CDR3 spans 12 amino acids. This CDR3 is CASSEYGGRAFF. In DNA, the CDR3 is TGTGCCAGCAGTGAATATGGGGGGCGAGCTTTCTTT.

V is TRBV3-1 and J is TRBJ2-3, with TRBD2 identical over 7 bases. J gave up 4 bases and V 3 bases, and 4 bases lay outside the gene matches. Germline values: CDR1 LGHDT, CDR2 YNNKEL (reference sequence). The CDR3 spans 14 residues. Written as DNA, the CDR3 is TGTGCCAGCAGCCAGCGGGGGAGGGCAGATACGCAGTATTTT. Encoded protein: CASSQRGRADTQYF.

The chain recombines TRBV27 with TRBJ2-3; TRBD2 matches 10 bases. V dropped 3 bases and J dropped 5; count of bases not matched to a gene: 17. The CDR3 length is 19 residues. CDR1 and CDR2 (germline): MNHEY, SMNVEV (reference sequence). The CDR3 here is CASSFIYPLSGGTQDTQYF. DNA for the CDR3: TGTGCCAGCAGTTTCATCTATCCCCTTAGCGGGGGGACGCAAGATACGCAGTATTTT.

This clonotype was observed a few times. The chain carries TRBV4-3 and TRBJ2-6; D perhaps matches TRBD2 (5 bases). The germline CDR1 and CDR2 sequences are LGHNA and YSLEER. The CDR3 loop spans 15 amino acids. The V and J ends lost 4 bases and 1 base respectively, with 8 bases between them. DNA for the CDR3: TGCGCCAGCAGCCGCCGGGAATCTGGGGCCAACGTCCTGACTTTC. It translates to CASSRRESGANVLTF.

This CDR3 reads CASSLGAGGLGAEAFF. CDR3 sequence (DNA): TGCGCCAGCAGCTTGGGTGCAGGGGGCCTTGGCGCTGAAGCTTTCTTT. The V call is TRBV5-1, the J call TRBJ1-1, with 8 positions matching TRBD1. Germline trimming cut 0 bases from V and 6 bases from J; bases unmatched to any gene: 10. Germline V lookup: CDR1 SGHRS, CDR2 YFSETQ. This CDR3 has 16 residues. Supplemented by reference TRBV5-1 and TRBJ1-1, the full variable domain reads KAGVTQTPRYLIKTRGQQVTLSCSPISGHRSVSWYQQTPGQGLQFLFEYFSETQRNKGNFPGRFSGRQFSNSRSEMNVSTLELGDSALYLCASSLGAGGLGAEAFFGQGTRLTVV.

V gene TRBV29-1 combines with J gene TRBJ2-5; 7 bases map to TRBD1. The CDR3 is made up of 14 amino acids. Germline-derived CDR1 and CDR2 are SQVTM and ANQGSEA. Trimming took 3 bases from V and 2 from J; bases not matched to a gene: 6. The CDR3 loop is CSVEEYRGQETQYF. DNA of the CDR3: TGCAGCGTTGAGGAGTACAGGGGACAAGAGACCCAGTACTTC.

The chain employs TRBV29-1 and TRBJ2-7; 11 bases are a match to TRBD1. V shed 5 bases, J shed 3 bases, and the junction held 12 bases outside the gene matches. Germline loops: CDR1 SQVTM, CDR2 ANQGSEA. The CDR3 has 16 residues. The CDR3 DNA sequence: TGCAGCGTTCCAAGCCCGGGGACAGGGGGAGGCTACGAGCAGTACTTC. This encodes CSVPSPGTGGGYEQYF.

In its sample, this clonotype was seen a few times. The chain couples TRBV6-2 or TRBV6-3 to TRBJ2-5; weak D call: TRBD1 (5 bases). Germline CDR1 is MNHEY and CDR2 is SVGEGT. The CDR3 is made up of 15 amino acids. V was cut by 0 bases and J by 7 bases, with 15 bases left in between. The CDR3 sequence is CASSYSGGPRATQYF. CDR3 sequence (DNA): TGTGCCAGCAGTTACTCAGGTGGACCCAGGGCGACCCAGTACTTC.